This T cell receptor beta chain was found in a study of blood T cell repertoires in COVID-19. Study overall: Acute and convalescent COVID-19 samples came from the United States, Italy and Spain. Nucleic acid was either cDNA or gDNA, and it came from T cells, B-cell-depleted T cells, or PBMCs.

V was clipped by 2 bases and J by 1 base, with 5 bases between them. The CDR3 consists of 13 residues. Per the germline V gene, CDR1 is MNHEY and CDR2 is SMNVEV (reference sequence). In the source study's methods: Nucleated cell counts were estimated from reference gene primer amplification. Sequencing used immunoSEQ multiplex PCR; TCRdb keeps in-frame clones, though not all of them. V and J calls and clone size follow that table, whereas D and trimming were derived from the DNA. The repertoire has over 60,000 clones, approximately 92% of them found once; the top ten carry 5% to 7%. The receptor was isolated from a human donor in a cohort sampled during active COVID-19. The chain is built from TRBV27 and TRBJ1-1; D unresolved. The sequenced sample consisted of peripheral blood. CDR3 protein: CASSLLSNTEAFF. As DNA, the CDR3 is TGTGCCAGCAGTTTACTCTCGAACACTGAAGCTTTCTTT.